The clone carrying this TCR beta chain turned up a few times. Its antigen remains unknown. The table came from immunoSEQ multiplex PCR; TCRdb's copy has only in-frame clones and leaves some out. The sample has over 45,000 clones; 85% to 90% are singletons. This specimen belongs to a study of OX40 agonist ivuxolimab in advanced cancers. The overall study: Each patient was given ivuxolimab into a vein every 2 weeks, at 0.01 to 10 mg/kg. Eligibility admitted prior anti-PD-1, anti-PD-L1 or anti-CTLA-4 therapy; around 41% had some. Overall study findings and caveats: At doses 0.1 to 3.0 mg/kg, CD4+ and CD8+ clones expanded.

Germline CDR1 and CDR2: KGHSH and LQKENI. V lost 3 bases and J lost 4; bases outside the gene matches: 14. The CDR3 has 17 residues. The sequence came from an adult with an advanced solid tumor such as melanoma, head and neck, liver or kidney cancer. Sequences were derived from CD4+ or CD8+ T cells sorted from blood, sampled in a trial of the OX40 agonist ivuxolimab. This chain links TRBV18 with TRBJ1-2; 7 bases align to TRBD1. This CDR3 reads CASSPTLRDSALYGYTF. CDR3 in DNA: TGTGCCAGCTCACCCACTCTTCGGGACAGTGCGCTCTATGGCTACACCTTC.